This T cell receptor (beta chain) was captured in a study of Ad26.COV2.S vaccination and SARS-CoV-2 variants. Study details: The study gave Ad26.COV2.S intramuscularly, once or twice 56 days apart. Study-level results: People given the vaccine had a wider spike-specific TCR breadth than placebo recipients did.

Treatment of the sample: over 15 received Ad26.COV2.S at low or high dose, single or two shots; about 5 received placebo; per-sample allocation not given. Sampling occurred on day 63 after the first vaccine or placebo injection. In the vaccine, an Ad26 vector expressed the SARS-CoV-2 spike of the Wuhan strain. This clone was detected only once. Its antigen is as yet unknown. The CDR3 covers 14 residues. Deletions cut 6 bases from V and 7 bases from J, with 15 bases between. Germline V gene sequence: CDR1 MDHEN, CDR2 SYDVKM. TCRdb's copy holds only in-frame clones and misses some; the assay was immunoSEQ multiplex PCR. This table holds 440,000 or so clones, less than 95% found once.

The sequence was collected from a person between 18 and 60 years old who received the Ad26.COV2.S COVID-19 vaccine or a placebo. The sample here was peripheral blood, taken in a trial of Ad26.COV2.S vaccine versus placebo. V gene TRBV28 combines with J gene TRBJ2-2; no clear D. The CDR3: CASRRNPPSGELFF. Here the CDR3 DNA reads TGTGCCAGCAGGAGAAATCCCCCTAGCGGGGAGCTGTTTTTT. The whole variable domain, remainder taken from reference TRBV28 and TRBJ2-2, is DVKVTQSSRYLVKRTGEKVFLECVQDMDHENMFWYRQDPGLGLRLIYFSYDVKMKEKGDIPEGYSVSREKKERFSLILESASTNQTSMYLCASRRNPPSGELFFGEGSRLTVL.